This paragraph reports one T cell receptor beta chain. The same CDR3 also results from other DNA sequences found in this sample. This sample was taken from a study of blood T cell repertoires in COVID-19. Study overall: The United States, Italy and Spain supplied acute and convalescent COVID-19 samples. PBMCs, B-cell-depleted T cells, or T cells provided the cDNA or gDNA that made up the material.

There are 13 residues in the CDR3. Germline V gene sequence: CDR1 LNHDA, CDR2 SQIVND (reference sequence). Trimming took 5 bases from V and 5 from J; bases not matched to a gene: 3. The repertoire was sequenced with immunoSEQ multiplex PCR; TCRdb's copy has only in-frame clones and lacks some. This sample carries more than 200,000 clones, about 88% of them seen once, and the ten largest clones take around 2.2%. This TCR was sampled from a woman between 35 and 50 years old who had recovered from COVID-19. Input material: peripheral blood. The rearrangement joins TRBV19 to TRBJ1-5; 7 positions match TRBD1. The CDR3 sequence is CASSDRVDQPQHF. The CDR3, as DNA: TGTGCCAGTAGTGACAGGGTTGATCAGCCCCAGCATTTT.